These 8 T cell receptor beta chains were all obtained from the same sample, sequenced in a study of T cells after posttransplantation cyclophosphamide. Generated by immunoSEQ multiplex PCR, the TCRdb table keeps only in-frame clones and is missing some. The sample lists about 21,000 clones, approximately 98% occurring once. The material sequenced was naive CD8+ T cells sorted from PBMCs. The receptors were gathered from a man in his forties or fifties in good health, CMV-negative, and a related stem cell transplant donor.

The gene calls are TRBV28 and TRBJ2-1; TRBD2 aligns across 10 bases. This CDR3 has 19 residues. CDR1 is MDHEN and CDR2 is SYDVKM in the germline V gene. V shed 6 bases, J shed 4 bases, and the junction held 18 bases outside the gene matches. The CDR3 loop is CASSLRASGRLGFYNEQFF. The CDR3 DNA reads TGTGCCAGCAGCCTAAGAGCTAGCGGGAGATTGGGTTTTTACAATGAGCAGTTCTTC.

This clone was recorded only once. The chain carries TRBV5-5 and TRBJ1-1, with no clear D. V was cut by 4 bases and J by 6 bases, with 10 bases left in between. The CDR3 loop spans 12 amino acids. Germline V gene sequence: CDR1 SGHKS, CDR2 YYEKEE (reference sequence). The CDR3 DNA reads TGTGCCAGCAGCACGGGGTTCCCTGAAGCTTTCTTT. It codes for CASSTGFPEAFF.

This rearrangement joins TRBV6-1 to TRBJ1-1; no reliable D call. Trimming shortened V by 2 bases and J by 7 bases, and 11 bases separated the two germline ends. This CDR3 comprises 13 residues. In germline, CDR1 is MNHNS, CDR2 SASEGT. The CDR3 sequence: CASSEIPTSEAFF. CDR3 bases: TGTGCCAGCAGTGAAATTCCCACGAGTGAAGCTTTCTTT.

V and J are TRBV29-1 and TRBJ2-2; 14 bases are a match to TRBD2. CDR1 is SQVTM, CDR2 ANQGSEA, per germline. The CDR3 runs to 17 residues. Losses at the gene ends were 6 bases for V and 5 bases for J; bases not matched to a gene: 11. The CDR3 spells CSVLPGTSGSGTGELFF. CDR3 DNA: TGCAGCGTACTACCCGGGACTAGCGGGAGTGGAACCGGGGAGCTGTTTTTT.

The rearrangement links TRBV30 to TRBJ2-5; maybe TRBD2 (6 bases). Germline V gives CDR1 GTSNPN, CDR2 SVGIG (reference sequence). Between the trimmed V and J ends, which lost 8 bases and 2 bases, there was a span of 12 bases. CDR3 length equals 12 residues. In nucleotides, the CDR3 is TGTGCCGGAATGAGCGGGCAAGAGACCCAGTACTTC. Protein: CAGMSGQETQYF.

The chain is built from TRBV6-1 and TRBJ2-1, with TRBD2 matching 10 bases. From germline, CDR1 is MNHNS and CDR2 SASEGT. This CDR3 spans 15 amino acids. V shed 3 bases, J shed 10 bases, and the junction held 9 bases outside the gene matches. The CDR3 DNA sequence: TGTGCCAGCAGTGATGCCGGACTAGCGGTAGCCGAGCAGTTCTTC. Its protein product is CASSDAGLAVAEQFF.

The rearrangement links TRBV14 to TRBJ2-7; D might be TRBD2 (5 bases). Germline-derived CDR1 and CDR2 are SGHDN and FVKESK. V was shortened by 0 bases and J by 6 bases, with 12 bases between the two germline ends. The CDR3 is 14 amino acids. For the CDR3, the DNA is TGTGCCAGCAGCCAAGATTCTGGGGAGTCCGAGCAGTACTTC. Its translation: CASSQDSGESEQYF.

This chain uses TRBV7-9 with TRBJ2-7; D remains ambiguous. The V end lost 5 bases, the J end lost 3 bases, and 8 bases lay between the germline ends. CDR1 is SEHNR and CDR2 is FQNEAQ in the germline V gene (reference sequence). The CDR3 is 12 residues long. The DNA for the CDR3 is TGTGCCAGCAGCCCGTCGGTCTACGAGCAGTACTTC. The encoded protein is CASSPSVYEQYF.